These 27 T cell receptor beta chains were sequenced from one sample in a study of blood T cell repertoires in COVID-19. Profiled with immunoSEQ multiplex PCR; TCRdb holds only in-frame clones, not every one. The data contain roughly 380,000 clones, about nine tenths of them singletons. Sequenced: peripheral blood. Receptors originate from a woman aged 40 to 49 with COVID-19, enrolled during active disease.

V and J are TRBV5-1 and TRBJ2-6; D unresolved. CDR1 and CDR2 (germline): SGHRS, YFSETQ. The CDR3 has 15 residues. Trimming cost V 0 bases and J 0 bases, with 4 bases left between them. In DNA form, the CDR3 reads TGCGCCAGCAGCTTGGGTAACTCTGGGGCCAACGTCCTGACTTTC. Translated: CASSLGNSGANVLTF.

This rearrangement joins TRBV6-2 or TRBV6-3 to TRBJ1-3, with D perhaps TRBD1 (6 bases). The germline gives CDR1 MNHEY, CDR2 SVGEGT. The CDR3 totals 15 residues. V dropped 6 bases and J dropped 0 bases, with 12 bases sitting between them. CDR3 loop: CASSRGTYSGNTIYF. CDR3 sequence (DNA): TGTGCCAGCAGCCGAGGGACATACTCTGGAAACACCATATATTTT.

The chain uses TRBV5-6 and TRBJ2-1; 8 bases are shared with TRBD2. This CDR3 spans 15 amino acids. Germline V gene data show CDR1 as SGHDT and CDR2 as YYEEEE. Germline trimming cut 4 bases from V and 4 bases from J; bases unmatched to any gene: 7. CDR3 bases: TGTGCCAGCAGCAACGGGAGGGCCCCTTACAATGAGCAGTTCTTC. Encoded protein: CASSNGRAPYNEQFF.

The chain joins TRBV30 to TRBJ2-3; weak D call: TRBD1 (6 bases). The CDR3 is 13 residues long. Germline CDR1 GTSNPN, CDR2 SVGIG (reference sequence). The V and J ends lost 8 bases and 5 bases respectively, with 17 bases between them. DNA for the CDR3: TGTGCCGGAAGCAGGGGCTCCGGAGATACGCAGTATTTT. Its translation: CAGSRGSGDTQYF.

Points on this clone: Other DNA sequences in the same sample also yield this CDR3. The chain employs TRBV11-2 and TRBJ1-5; 7 nucleotides line up with TRBD1. CDR3 length: 15 residues. Germline V gene data show CDR1 as SGHAT and CDR2 as FQNNGV. J gave up 0 bases and V 5 bases, and 4 bases lay outside the gene matches. The CDR3 bases are TGTGCCAGCAGCCCAGGGACAGCTAGCAATCAGCCCCAGCATTTT. This codes for CASSPGTASNQPQHF.

The V gene is TRBV30, the J gene TRBJ2-3, with D perhaps TRBD2 (5 bases). Germline V lookup: CDR1 GTSNPN, CDR2 SVGIG (reference sequence). CDR3 length equals 14 residues. V gave up 0 bases and J gave up 6 bases, with 13 bases separating them. In DNA form, the CDR3 reads TGTGCCTGGAGTGTCCTCCGGACTGGGGATACGCAGTATTTT. Protein: CAWSVLRTGDTQYF.

V is TRBV7-8 and J is TRBJ1-2; D is ambiguous. The V end lost 7 bases, the J end lost 4 bases, and 16 bases lay between the germline ends. CDR1 and CDR2 (germline): SGHVS, FQNEAQ. The CDR3 length is 14 residues. CDR3 bases: TGTGCCAGCAAGCTTAGCGGGCCAGCCTATGGCTACACCTTC. It translates to CASKLSGPAYGYTF.

The CDR3 protein is CASSSIQGPGQPQHF. DNA of the CDR3: TGTGCCAGCAGCTCGATACAGGGCCCGGGGCAGCCCCAGCATTTT. The V gene is TRBV27, the J gene TRBJ1-5; possible D gene TRBD1, 6 bases. V lost 6 bases to trimming and J lost 7 bases, with 19 bases between them. This CDR3 region has 15 residues. Germline V gene data show CDR1 as MNHEY and CDR2 as SMNVEV (reference sequence).

This clone was detected only a few times. The V call is TRBV5-4, the J call TRBJ1-1; D may be TRBD1 (6 bases). Germline lookup yields CDR1 SGHNT and CDR2 YYREEE (reference sequence). Trimming took 4 bases from V and 10 from J, leaving 14 bases between them. The length of the CDR3 is 12 residues. The CDR3 spells CASSLDRQGAFF. The CDR3 DNA follows: TGTGCCAGCAGCCTTGACAGGCAGGGAGCTTTCTTT.

The CDR3 sequence: CASSQYGIGEYGYTF. The CDR3 bases are TGTGCCAGCAGCCAATACGGGATCGGGGAGTATGGCTACACCTTC. The rearrangement links TRBV7-3 to TRBJ1-2; no firm D call. This CDR3 has 15 residues. Trimming cost V 5 bases and J 5 bases, with 18 bases left between them. The germline CDR1 and CDR2 sequences are SGHTA and FQGTGA.

This rearrangement joins TRBV9 to TRBJ1-1; no reliable D call. The CDR3 totals 13 residues. The V gene lost 3 bases and the J gene lost 0 bases, with 6 bases spanning the gap. The germline CDR1 and CDR2 sequences are SGDLS and YYNGEE. As DNA, the CDR3 is TGTGCCAGCAGCGCCACATTGAACACTGAAGCTTTCTTT. Amino acid sequence: CASSATLNTEAFF.

The genes are TRBV7-9 and TRBJ2-4; maybe TRBD1 (5 bases). Per germline, CDR1 SEHNR and CDR2 FQNEAQ (reference sequence). The CDR3 extends over 16 amino acids. V was trimmed by 4 bases and J by 1 base, leaving 14 bases between them. The CDR3 sequence: CASSSQGQKAKNIQYF. The CDR3 DNA reads TGTGCCAGCAGCTCCCAGGGTCAAAAGGCCAAAAACATTCAGTACTTC.

With regard to this clone: Germline is not matched at one junction end, which may reflect a read error. J is TRBJ1-2 and V is TRBV9, with D unclear. Germline V lookup: CDR1 SGDLS, CDR2 YYNGEE. CDR3 length: 13 amino acids. For the CDR3, the DNA is TGTGCCAGCAGCGTAGGGGCACCTAATTATCAGGCCTTC. Residues: CASSVGAPNYQAF.

The chain carries TRBV27 and TRBJ1-4; 9 positions agree with TRBD1. J gave up 6 bases and V 3 bases, and 14 bases lay outside the gene matches. The length of the CDR3 is 18 residues. CDR1 is MNHEY and CDR2 is SMNVEV in the germline V gene (reference sequence). Here the CDR3 DNA reads TGTGCCAGCAGTTTTATGGGGAGCCCGGGACAGGGTTATGAAAAACTGTTTTTT. It is translated as CASSFMGSPGQGYEKLFF.

The rearrangement uses TRBV6-5 and TRBJ1-1, with TRBD1 matching over 8 bases. Germline CDR1 is MNHEY and CDR2 is SVGAGI. The CDR3 loop spans 14 amino acids. V shed 5 bases, J shed 4 bases, and the junction held 6 bases outside the gene matches. The CDR3 DNA sequence: TGTGCCAGCAGTCGCAGGGGGCTCCCCACTGAAGCTTTCTTT. Translated, it gives CASSRRGLPTEAFF.

CDR3: CASSGPGGDDSNQPQHF. The CDR3 DNA sequence: TGTGCCAGCAGTGGACCAGGGGGCGACGATAGCAATCAGCCCCAGCATTTT. The genes are TRBV25-1 and TRBJ1-5, with 8 bases matching TRBD1. This CDR3 region has 17 residues. The germline V gene has CDR1 MGHDK and CDR2 SYGVNS. J gave up 0 bases and V 4 bases, and 8 bases lay outside the gene matches.

The V and J genes are TRBV19 and TRBJ2-7; 7 bases are shared with TRBD1. Germline CDR1 LNHDA, CDR2 SQIVND (reference sequence). With V trimmed by 2 bases and J by 0 bases, 19 bases remained unmatched. The CDR3 contains 20 residues. In DNA, the CDR3 is TGTGCCAGTAGTATATTCCTTTGGGACAGACCTACTCAGGACTCCTACGAGCAGTACTTC. This gives the protein CASSIFLWDRPTQDSYEQYF.

This chain connects TRBV7-9 to TRBJ2-1, with TRBD2 identical over 12 bases. V lost 5 bases and J lost 8; bases outside the gene matches: 7. CDR3 length: 15 amino acids. The germline V gene encodes CDR1 SEHNR and CDR2 FQNEAQ (reference sequence). CDR3 in amino acids: CASSRLAGEIHEQFF. In nucleotides, the CDR3 is TGTGCCAGCAGCCGACTAGCGGGAGAAATCCATGAGCAGTTCTTC.

The V and J genes are TRBV12-3 or TRBV12-4 and TRBJ1-1, with D tentatively TRBD1 (6 bases). The CDR3 extends over 13 amino acids. Trimming pared 6 bases from V and 4 bases from J, leaving 12 bases between. DNA for the CDR3: TGTGCCAGCAGCCTACAGGGTCCCACTGAAGCTTTCTTT. It specifies CASSLQGPTEAFF.

The chain is built from TRBV19 and TRBJ2-1, with 12 bases that match TRBD2. CDR1 is LNHDA and CDR2 is SQIVND in the germline V gene (reference sequence). CDR3 length: 17 amino acids. After removal of 5 bases from V and 7 bases from J, the junction contained 12 bases not matched to a gene. The CDR3 DNA follows: TGTGCCAGTAGTTCCATCTTTCTAGCGGGAGGGCCGAATGAGCAGTTCTTC. This translates into CASSSIFLAGGPNEQFF. The full variable domain, in which reference TRBV19 and TRBJ2-1 provide the parts outside the CDR3, is DGGITQSPKYLFRKEGQNVTLSCEQNLNHDAMYWYRQDPGQGLRLIYYSQIVNDFQKGDIAEGYSVSREKKESFPLTVTSAQKNPTAFYLCASSSIFLAGGPNEQFFGPGTRLTVL.

V and J are TRBV11-2 and TRBJ2-7; 7 bases map to TRBD1. Germline CDR1 reads SGHAT; CDR2 reads FQNNGV. After removal of 3 bases from V and 5 bases from J, the junction contained 7 bases not matched to a gene. CDR3 length equals 14 residues. The chain's CDR3 is CASSFQTGDNEQYF. In nucleotides, the CDR3 is TGTGCCAGCAGCTTCCAAACAGGGGATAACGAGCAGTACTTC. Combining the CDR3 with reference TRBV11-2 and TRBJ2-7 gives the whole variable domain EAGVAQSPRYKIIEKRQSVAFWCNPISGHATLYWYQQILGQGPKLLIQFQNNGVVDDSQLPKDRFSAERLKGVDSTLKIQPAKLEDSAVYLCASSFQTGDNEQYFGPGTRLTVT.

V is TRBV6-2 or TRBV6-3 and J is TRBJ2-1, with 14 bases lining up with TRBD2. The germline V gene encodes CDR1 MNHEY and CDR2 SVGEGT. The CDR3 spans 17 residues. V was clipped by 5 bases and J by 3 bases; unmatched bases: 6. Written as DNA, the CDR3 is TGTGCCAGCAGTCTCGGGACTAGCGGGAGCATCTACAATGAGCAGTTCTTC. This gives the protein CASSLGTSGSIYNEQFF.

Here the CDR3 DNA reads TGTGCCAGCAGCCGAGGTGTGGGGGCCTCAGCGTGGGAGCAGTACTTC. Translating it yields CASSRGVGASAWEQYF. The chain uses TRBV7-8 and TRBJ2-7, with a possible D match to TRBD1 (6 bases). Germline assignment: CDR1 SGHVS and CDR2 FQNEAQ. There are 16 residues in the CDR3. V was trimmed by 5 bases and J by 7 bases, leaving 24 bases between them.

The chain combines TRBV7-8 with TRBJ2-7; the match to TRBD2 covers 13 bases. V shed 0 bases, J shed 4 bases, and the junction held 6 bases outside the gene matches. The CDR3 has 17 amino acids. Germline assignment: CDR1 SGHVS and CDR2 FQNEAQ. Here the CDR3 reads CASSLALTSGGTYEQYF. Here the CDR3 DNA reads TGTGCCAGCAGCTTAGCGTTGACTAGCGGGGGGACATACGAGCAGTACTTC.

This chain links TRBV7-9 with TRBJ2-2; weak D call: TRBD2 (6 bases). The CDR3 is made up of 15 amino acids. In germline, CDR1 is SEHNR, CDR2 FQNEAQ (reference sequence). Trimming removed 6 bases at V and 2 bases at J, with 13 bases between. CDR3 in amino acids: CASRPGLGNTGELFF. CDR3 sequence (DNA): TGTGCCAGCAGGCCGGGACTCGGCAACACCGGGGAGCTGTTTTTT. The whole variable domain, remainder taken from reference TRBV7-9 and TRBJ2-2, is DTGVSQNPRHKITKRGQNVTFRCDPISEHNRLYWYRQTLGQGPEFLTYFQNEAQLEKSRLLSDRFSAERPKGSFSTLEIQRTEQGDSAMYLCASRPGLGNTGELFFGEGSRLTVL.

The chain carries TRBV9 and TRBJ2-2; 7 bases are a match to TRBD2. V was pared by 4 bases and J by 6 bases, with 12 bases of the junction left unmatched. CDR3 size: 16 residues. Germline CDR1 is SGDLS and CDR2 is YYNGEE. The CDR3: CASSPRLAFQAGELFF. In DNA, the CDR3 is TGTGCCAGCAGCCCTAGACTAGCCTTTCAAGCCGGGGAGCTGTTTTTT.

The chain is built from TRBV5-1 and TRBJ1-2, with D perhaps TRBD1 (6 bases). In germline, CDR1 is SGHRS, CDR2 YFSETQ. The CDR3 runs to 14 residues. V was cut by 3 bases and J by 7 bases, with 16 bases left in between. CDR3 nucleotides: TGCGCCAGCAGCTCTCTTGTTAGACAGGTTGGCTACACCTTC. Encoded protein: CASSSLVRQVGYTF.